Each of the 26 T cell receptor beta chains below was sequenced from the same sample in a study of OX40 agonist ivuxolimab in advanced cancers. The data were produced by immunoSEQ multiplex PCR, yet TCRdb's version contains in-frame clones alone and is incomplete. The table lists about 95,000 clones, about 91% of them singletons. Sequencing was performed on CD4+ or CD8+ T cells sorted from blood, taken in a trial of the OX40 agonist ivuxolimab. These receptor sequences come from an adult with an advanced solid tumor such as melanoma, head and neck, liver or kidney cancer.

The chain joins TRBV11-2 to TRBJ2-7; D may be TRBD1 or TRBD2 (5 bases each). The CDR3 runs to 18 residues. Germline CDR1 is SGHAT and CDR2 is FQNNGV. The V end lost 0 bases, the J end lost 2 bases, and 20 bases lay between the germline ends. In DNA, the CDR3 is TGTGCCAGCAGCTTAGATCGGGGTAGGGGACGATTGACCTACGAGCAGTACTTC. Protein: CASSLDRGRGRLTYEQYF.

V and J are TRBV25-1 and TRBJ2-7; D not certain. The CDR3 runs 11 residues. V was pared by 3 bases and J by 7 bases, with 7 bases between. Germline V lookup: CDR1 MGHDK, CDR2 SYGVNS. The CDR3 loop is CASSDYREQYF. The CDR3 nucleotides read TGTGCCAGCAGTGATTACCGTGAGCAGTACTTC.

This clone appeared a single time. The chain recombines TRBV6-5 with TRBJ2-6; D not certain. The CDR3 spans 14 residues. V lost 2 bases and J lost 0, with 2 bases in between. Germline values: CDR1 MNHEY, CDR2 SVGAGI. The CDR3 DNA follows: TGTGCCAGCAGTTACCGCTCTGGGGCCAACGTCCTGACTTTC. Its translation: CASSYRSGANVLTF.

The chain has TRBV6-9 and TRBJ1-1, with D unclear. The V gene's germline CDR1 is MNHGY and CDR2 SVAAGI. The CDR3 covers 14 residues. With 5 bases removed from V and 2 bases from J, the gap between germline ends came to 12 bases. This CDR3 is CASSPLRYNTEAFF. The CDR3 coding sequence is TGTGCCAGCAGTCCCCTTAGGTACAACACTGAAGCTTTCTTT.

V is TRBV5-1 and J is TRBJ2-7; D possibly corresponds to TRBD2 (7 bases). V was cut by 2 bases and J by 7 bases, with 16 bases left in between. CDR1 is SGHRS and CDR2 is YFSETQ in the germline V gene. The CDR3 has 14 amino acids. The CDR3 region is CASSLGGGPQEQYF. Written as DNA, the CDR3 is TGCGCCAGCAGCTTAGGGGGAGGGCCGCAGGAGCAGTACTTC.

The chain combines TRBV7-2 with TRBJ2-1; 9 bases align to TRBD2. This CDR3 is 16 amino acids long. Germline V gives CDR1 SGHTA, CDR2 FQGNSA. The trim removed 1 base at V and 4 bases at J, leaving 5 bases unmatched. The DNA of the CDR3 is TGTGCCAGCAGCTTAGATAGCGGGAGCTTATACAATGAGCAGTTCTTC. It translates to CASSLDSGSLYNEQFF.

The chain carries TRBV7-9 and TRBJ2-5, with D possibly TRBD2 on 5 matching bases. Per germline, CDR1 SEHNR and CDR2 FQNEAQ (reference sequence). Trimming cost V 0 bases and J 5 bases, with 13 bases left between them. The CDR3 contains 15 residues. DNA for the CDR3: TGTGCCAGCAGCTTAGCCGCGGGCGCGGGCGAGACCCAGTACTTC. This gives the protein CASSLAAGAGETQYF.

The genes are TRBV6-6 and TRBJ1-5; D remains unclear. Trimming removed 4 bases from V and 0 bases from J, with 4 bases in between. The CDR3 is 13 amino acids. Germline lookup yields CDR1 MNHNY and CDR2 SVGAGI (reference sequence). This CDR3 is CASSLGSNQPQHF. CDR3 DNA sequence: TGTGCCAGCAGTTTGGGTAGCAATCAGCCCCAGCATTTT.

This clone came up once. Here the CDR3 DNA reads TGTGCCAGCAGTTCCCGTCCTATTCGGGGCGAGCAGTACTTC. Its translation: CASSSRPIRGEQYF. The rearrangement joins TRBV28 to TRBJ2-7; TRBD2 is a possible D gene (5 bases). V lost 4 bases and J 6 bases, leaving 16 bases between the germline ends. Germline-derived CDR1 and CDR2 are MDHEN and SYDVKM. This CDR3 is built from 14 residues.

This clone was seen only once. This sequence joins TRBV7-9 and TRBJ2-1; TRBD1 or TRBD2 may be the D gene (5 bases each). The CDR3 is made up of 15 amino acids. V lost 1 base to trimming and J lost 6 bases, with 13 bases between them. The germline CDR1 and CDR2 sequences are SEHNR and FQNEAQ (reference sequence). The CDR3 here is CASSLGGTLGNEQFF. CDR3 coding DNA: TGTGCCAGCAGCTTAGGGGGGACCCTGGGCAATGAGCAGTTCTTC.

This CDR3 reads CASSLVQNYGYTF. CDR3 nucleotides: TGTGCCAGCAGTTTAGTACAGAACTATGGCTACACCTTC. V and J are TRBV28 and TRBJ1-2; unclear D gene. With 2 bases removed from V and 2 bases from J, the gap between germline ends came to 6 bases. Germline V gene sequence: CDR1 MDHEN, CDR2 SYDVKM. This CDR3 is 13 amino acids long.

The V gene is TRBV2, the J gene TRBJ1-1; D may be TRBD1 (5 bases). Germline V lookup: CDR1 SNHLY, CDR2 FYNNEI. The CDR3 sequence is 14 residues long. V was shortened by 2 bases and J by 0 bases, with 7 bases between the two germline ends. The CDR3 here is CASSEWGMNTEAFF. In DNA form, the CDR3 reads TGTGCCAGCAGTGAATGGGGCATGAACACTGAAGCTTTCTTT.

The rearrangement uses TRBV5-1 and TRBJ2-1; 10 nucleotides match TRBD2. The germline V gene encodes CDR1 SGHRS and CDR2 YFSETQ. J lost 2 bases, V lost 3 bases, and 2 bases had no gene match. The length of the CDR3 is 15 residues. The CDR3 here is CASSSAGGPYNEQFF. In DNA form, the CDR3 reads TGCGCCAGCAGCTCAGCGGGAGGGCCCTACAATGAGCAGTTCTTC.

The CDR3: CASSGYNEQFF. The DNA of the CDR3 is TGTGCCAGCAGCGGATATAATGAGCAGTTCTTC. The chain has TRBV7-2 and TRBJ2-1; D remains ambiguous. The CDR3 is made up of 11 amino acids. The germline V and J ends were trimmed by 5 bases and 7 bases, with 6 bases remaining between them. The germline gives CDR1 SGHTA, CDR2 FQGNSA.

This chain connects TRBV28 to TRBJ2-1, with D tentatively TRBD2 (6 bases). With 1 base removed from V and 2 bases from J, the gap between germline ends came to 12 bases. This CDR3 comprises 16 residues. Germline V gene data show CDR1 as MDHEN and CDR2 as SYDVKM. DNA for the CDR3: TGTGCCAGCAGTTTATCAGAGGGAGGACCCTACAATGAGCAGTTCTTC. Protein sequence: CASSLSEGGPYNEQFF.

CDR3 sequence: CASSYAGFRLEQYF. The CDR3 DNA reads as TGTGCCAGCAGTTATGCGGGATTTCGACTCGAGCAGTACTTC. This chain joins TRBV6-5 and TRBJ2-7, with D possibly TRBD2 on 6 matching bases. V was trimmed by 3 bases and J by 6 bases, leaving 15 bases between them. This CDR3 has 14 amino acids. Germline CDR1 MNHEY, CDR2 SVGAGI.

This chain uses TRBV5-1 with TRBJ2-5, with D perhaps TRBD2 (6 bases). CDR3 length equals 14 residues. Germline V lookup: CDR1 SGHRS, CDR2 YFSETQ. Trimming left V 3 bases short and J 3 bases short, with 12 bases between. CDR3 protein: CASSWRGFEETQYF. The DNA of the CDR3 is TGCGCCAGCAGCTGGAGGGGCTTCGAAGAGACCCAGTACTTC.

The chain joins TRBV14 to TRBJ2-5; 12 positions agree with TRBD2. V trimming: 5 bases; J trimming: 2 bases; junction bases outside the gene matches: 6. Germline V gene sequence: CDR1 SGHDN, CDR2 FVKESK. The CDR3 length is 16 residues. The CDR3 DNA reads as TGTGCCAGCAGCTACGGACTAGCGGGATGGCAAGAGACCCAGTACTTC. Protein product: CASSYGLAGWQETQYF.

This chain connects TRBV6-6 to TRBJ2-7; 10 bases map to TRBD1. V lost 0 bases, J lost 4 bases, and 3 bases stayed unmatched. Germline assignment: CDR1 MNHNY and CDR2 SVGAGI (reference sequence). The CDR3 loop spans 15 amino acids. The DNA for the CDR3 is TGTGCCAGCAGTTACTCGGGGACAGGGGAATACGAGCAGTACTTC. Translating gives CASSYSGTGEYEQYF.

The J gene is TRBJ2-5, the V gene TRBV2, with D possibly being TRBD1 or TRBD2 (5 bases each). The CDR3 spans 14 residues. Germline V gene sequence: CDR1 SNHLY, CDR2 FYNNEI. V lost 7 bases to trimming and J lost 5 bases, with 17 bases between them. This chain's CDR3 is CASTGVRGGETQYF. The CDR3 DNA reads as TGTGCCAGCACTGGCGTCCGGGGCGGGGAGACCCAGTACTTC.

The chain uses TRBV6-5 and TRBJ2-7, with D uncertain. Germline V CDR1 and CDR2: MNHEY, SVGAGI. Trimming took off 0 bases at V and 1 base at J, with 4 bases between the two ends. The CDR3 has 13 residues. CDR3 sequence (DNA): TGTGCCAGCAGTTACTCGATTTCCTACGAGCAGTACTTC. This translates into CASSYSISYEQYF.

This chain joins TRBV11-2 and TRBJ1-2, with TRBD1 matching 9 bases. Trimming took 6 bases from V and 7 from J; bases not matched to a gene: 6. Per the germline V gene, CDR1 is SGHAT and CDR2 is FQNNGV. The CDR3 contains 13 residues. CDR3 loop: CASRPGQGGGYTF. The CDR3 DNA follows: TGTGCCAGCAGACCGGGACAGGGAGGTGGCTACACCTTC. The complete variable domain, with remaining parts taken from reference TRBV11-2 and TRBJ1-2, reads EAGVAQSPRYKIIEKRQSVAFWCNPISGHATLYWYQQILGQGPKLLIQFQNNGVVDDSQLPKDRFSAERLKGVDSTLKIQPAKLEDSAVYLCASRPGQGGGYTFGSGTRLTVV.

Turning to this clone: Other DNA sequences from this sample encode an identical CDR3 as well. The rearrangement joins TRBV9 to TRBJ2-1; 7 bases map to TRBD2. V trimming: 0 bases; J trimming: 4 bases; junction bases outside the gene matches: 4. The CDR3 covers 15 residues. Germline V gives CDR1 SGDLS, CDR2 YYNGEE. The CDR3 here is CASSVVGGRYNEQFF. The CDR3 DNA is TGTGCCAGCAGCGTAGTCGGGGGGAGGTACAATGAGCAGTTCTTC.

The J gene is TRBJ2-5, the V gene TRBV5-4; 7 bases are a match to TRBD2. The CDR3 runs to 16 residues. Trimming removed 0 bases from V and 4 bases from J; junction bases left unmatched: 9. In germline, CDR1 is SGHNT, CDR2 YYREEE (reference sequence). The CDR3 DNA follows: TGTGCCAGCAGCTTGGCCTTCACTAGCGATACAGAGACCCAGTACTTC. This gives the protein CASSLAFTSDTETQYF.

The V and J genes are TRBV2 and TRBJ2-2; 10 positions match TRBD2. Trimming removed 4 bases from V and 4 bases from J; junction bases left unmatched: 3. CDR1 is SNHLY and CDR2 is FYNNEI in the germline V gene. The CDR3 is 15 amino acids. CDR3 residues: CASSAASGSTGELFF. CDR3 nucleotide sequence: TGTGCCAGCAGTGCCGCTAGCGGGAGCACCGGGGAGCTGTTTTTT. Together with reference TRBV2 and TRBJ2-2, the CDR3 gives the full variable domain: EPEVTQTPSHQVTQMGQEVILRCVPISNHLYFYWYRQILGQKVEFLVSFYNNEISEKSEIFDDQFSVERPDGSNFTLKIRSTKLEDSAMYFCASSAASGSTGELFFGEGSRLTVL.

The chain carries TRBV5-1 and TRBJ1-1; D ambiguous. Trimming took off 4 bases at V and 2 bases at J, with 9 bases between the two ends. The CDR3 has 13 amino acids. Germline CDR1 SGHRS, CDR2 YFSETQ. CDR3 region: CASSERANTEAFF. Here the CDR3 DNA reads TGCGCCAGCAGCGAAAGGGCCAACACTGAAGCTTTCTTT.